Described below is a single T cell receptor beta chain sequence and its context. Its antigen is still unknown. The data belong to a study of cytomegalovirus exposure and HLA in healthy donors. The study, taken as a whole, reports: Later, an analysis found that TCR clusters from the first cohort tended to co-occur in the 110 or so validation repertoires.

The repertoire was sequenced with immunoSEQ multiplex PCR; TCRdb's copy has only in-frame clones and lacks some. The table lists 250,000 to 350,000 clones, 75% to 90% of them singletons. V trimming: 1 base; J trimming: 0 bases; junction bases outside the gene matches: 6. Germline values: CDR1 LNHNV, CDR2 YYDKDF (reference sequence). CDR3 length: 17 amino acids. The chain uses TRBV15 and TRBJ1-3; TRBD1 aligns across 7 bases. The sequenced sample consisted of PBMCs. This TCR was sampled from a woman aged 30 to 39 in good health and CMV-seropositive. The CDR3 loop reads CATSRGEGASSGNTIYF. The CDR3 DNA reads TGTGCCACCAGCAGAGGAGAGGGGGCGAGCTCTGGAAACACCATATATTTT. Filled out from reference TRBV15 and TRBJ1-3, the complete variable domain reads DAMVIQNPRYQVTQFGKPVTLSCSQTLNHNVMYWYQQKSSQAPKLLFHYYDKDFNNEADTPDNFQSRRPNTSFCFLDIRSPGLGDTAMYLCATSRGEGASSGNTIYFGEGSWLTVV.